The clone carrying this TCR beta chain was counted a few times. This entry belongs to a study of identical twins. V was clipped by 5 bases and J by 3 bases; unmatched bases: 6. The CDR3 sequence is 15 residues long. CDR1 and CDR2 from the germline V gene are SEHNR and FQNEAQ (reference sequence). Template switching added a universal primer site, and cDNA bore unique molecular identifiers. TCRdb re-analysed the 5' RACE reads in MiXCR, keeping a single row per CDR3 protein. The sample carries about 520,000 distinct CDR3 sequences, less than 25% recorded once. Another study also made use of these data, one on T cells expressing NK-cell markers.

Sample: CD4+ T cells sorted from blood. The source of this sequence is a woman under 30 in good health. The V call is TRBV7-9, the J call TRBJ1-2, with 10 nucleotides matching TRBD1. Written as DNA, the CDR3 is TGTGCCAGCAGCGCCCAGACAGGGGGCCACTATGGCTACACCTTC. This sequence encodes CASSAQTGGHYGYTF.